This entry describes one TCR beta chain. The entry originates in a study of radiation and T cells in renal cell carcinoma. Documented time point: blood 2 weeks post-SBRT. Noted treatment: 15 Gy SBRT to primary tumor, nephrectomy 4 weeks later. Here immunoSEQ multiplex PCR was the method, and the copy in TCRdb shows in-frame clones only, minus some. The data contain around 130,000 clones, 88% of them singletons. This CDR3 has 14 residues. Germline V gene lookup returns CDR1 SGHRS and CDR2 YFSETQ. Trimming cost V 0 bases and J 5 bases, with 12 bases left between them. This chain links TRBV5-1 with TRBJ2-7; D call uncertain. The TCR was taken from a woman aged 70-85 years with renal cell carcinoma. The sequencing here drew on blood, taken from a patient whose treatment included radiotherapy and nephrectomy. Here the CDR3 reads CASSLGTSRDEQYF. CDR3 in DNA: TGCGCCAGCAGCTTGGGGACGTCTCGGGACGAGCAGTACTTC.